This passage covers 19 T cell receptor beta chains from one sample sequenced in a study of CXCR3-negative and CXCR3-positive naive CD8 T cells. Study outcomes and limitations: More hydrophobic TRB CDR3s were found in CXCR3-positive naive cells than in CXCR3-negative naive cells.

No cognate antigen is known for these TCRs. UMI-tagged TRB cDNA libraries were built via 5' RACE. TCRdb derives one entry per CDR3 protein from the 5' RACE reads, leaving out DNA. Recorded for this sample: around 160,000 distinct CDR3 sequences. The material sequenced was naive CXCR3+ CD8+ T cells from blood. Subset: CD45RO-CCR7+CD27+CD95- naive CD8+ T cells expressing CXCR3 (TNR3+). These receptors were collected from a human donor in good health. Some clones in this sample may be carry-over from other donors' samples.

The chain has TRBV4-2 and TRBJ2-2. Germline V gene lookup returns CDR1 LGHNA and CDR2 YNFKEQ. CDR3 length: 15 residues. CDR3 region: CASSQVDVGTGELFF.

V gene TRBV4-1 combines with J gene TRBJ1-1. CDR3 length: 15 amino acids. The germline V gene has CDR1 MGHRA and CDR2 YSYEKL. This CDR3 is CASSPSAGYNTEAFF.

The V and J genes are TRBV5-1 and TRBJ2-1. This CDR3 has 12 residues. Per the germline V gene, CDR1 is SGHRS and CDR2 is YFSETQ. The chain's CDR3 is CASRSTAHEQFF. The whole variable domain, remainder taken from reference TRBV5-1 and TRBJ2-1, is KAGVTQTPRYLIKTRGQQVTLSCSPISGHRSVSWYQQTPGQGLQFLFEYFSETQRNKGNFPGRFSGRQFSNSRSEMNVSTLELGDSALYLCASRSTAHEQFFGPGTRLTVL.

The chain's CDR3 is CASSYLETSNYGYTF. The chain links TRBV6-5 to TRBJ1-2. The CDR3 is made up of 15 amino acids. Germline V gene lookup returns CDR1 MNHEY and CDR2 SVGAGI.

V usage is TRBV28 and J usage is TRBJ2-3; TCRdb calls TRBD1, which cannot be checked without DNA. Germline V lookup: CDR1 MDHEN, CDR2 SYDVKM. The CDR3 totals 15 residues. This CDR3 is CASSQGQAYTDTQYF.

The chain has TRBV29-1 and TRBJ1-1. The length of the CDR3 is 13 residues. From germline, CDR1 is SQVTM and CDR2 ANQGSEA. CDR3: CSVETTRTAEAFF.

V is TRBV7-3 and J is TRBJ2-1; TCRdb picks TRBD1, but there is no DNA to check that call. The germline V gene has CDR1 SGHTA and CDR2 FQGTGA. This CDR3 has 12 residues. CDR3 residues: CASSMDPGEQFF.

The chain combines TRBV29-1 with TRBJ2-1. The CDR3 is 15 amino acids. Germline V CDR1 and CDR2: SQVTM, ANQGSEA. The CDR3 spells CSVESVHSSYNEQFF.

This chain joins TRBV7-9 and TRBJ2-7; TCRdb names TRBD2, which stays unverified in the absence of DNA. The CDR3 has 14 amino acids. CDR1 and CDR2 (germline): SEHNR, FQNEAQ (reference sequence). CDR3 region: CASSPRLAGGEQYF.

The chain recombines TRBV7-9 with TRBJ2-1; TCRdb gives TRBD1 as the D gene, but with no DNA this cannot be confirmed. Germline CDR1 and CDR2: SEHNR and FQNEAQ (reference sequence). This CDR3 has 13 residues. CDR3 in amino acids: CASSSAGGQVQFF.

The rearrangement joins TRBV28 to TRBJ1-5; TCRdb reports TRBD1, a call that lacks DNA to check it against. Germline CDR1 is MDHEN and CDR2 is SYDVKM. The CDR3 covers 15 residues. The CDR3 loop reads CASSDGQGFPQPQHF.

This sequence joins TRBV20-1 and TRBJ2-1; the D call of TRBD1 rests on TCRdb alone, since no DNA is present to check it. This CDR3 contains 17 residues. Germline loops: CDR1 DFQATT, CDR2 SNEGSKA (reference sequence). CDR3 region: CSARDGVTGGAGNEQFF.

J is TRBJ1-1 and V is TRBV6-1; TCRdb designates TRBD1, a call that cannot be tested without DNA. Germline values: CDR1 MNHNS, CDR2 SASEGT. The CDR3 extends over 15 amino acids. The CDR3 spells CASSELTGSGTEAFF.

The CDR3 loop is CASSLTGAPDEQYF. The chain joins TRBV5-1 to TRBJ2-7. Germline V CDR1 and CDR2: SGHRS, YFSETQ. The CDR3 runs 14 residues.

The chain has TRBV11-3 and TRBJ1-1. The germline V gene encodes CDR1 SGHNT and CDR2 YENEEA. This CDR3 region has 13 residues. The chain's CDR3 is CASSQHTNTEAFF.

The J gene is TRBJ2-5, the V gene TRBV29-1; TCRdb gives TRBD2 as the D gene, but with no DNA this cannot be confirmed. The CDR3 extends over 17 amino acids. The V gene's germline CDR1 is SQVTM and CDR2 ANQGSEA. The CDR3 is CSVEVPLGLAGPETQYF.

The chain uses TRBV6-7 and TRBJ2-1; TCRdb outputs TRBD1, but without DNA this stays unchecked. TRBV6-7 is flagged as an ORF with uncertain function. The CDR3 is made up of 17 amino acids. The CDR3 here is CASSYSSPGPTYNEQFF.

The chain is built from TRBV3-1 and TRBJ2-7. Looked up from germline, CDR1 is LGHDT and CDR2 is YNNKEL (reference sequence). This CDR3 comprises 16 residues. The CDR3 reads CASSQAAATLTYEQYF.

This chain links TRBV7-9 with TRBJ2-1; TCRdb returns TRBD1, unconfirmable since there is no DNA. Germline V lookup: CDR1 SEHNR, CDR2 FQNEAQ (reference sequence). The CDR3 is 12 residues long. CDR3 amino acids: CASSPGRLEQFF. Complete variable domain (other parts from reference TRBV7-9 and TRBJ2-1): DTGVSQNPRHKITKRGQNVTFRCDPISEHNRLYWYRQTLGQGPEFLTYFQNEAQLEKSRLLSDRFSAERPKGSFSTLEIQRTEQGDSAMYLCASSPGRLEQFFGPGTRLTVL.